The text below deals with one T cell receptor (beta chain). The data are from a study of blood T cell repertoires in COVID-19. Turning to the study itself: From the United States, Italy and Spain came samples of acute and convalescent COVID-19. T cells, B-cell-depleted T cells, or PBMCs supplied cDNA or gDNA.

V gave up 10 bases and J gave up 2 bases; unmatched junction bases: 8. The CDR3 totals 14 residues. Germline V lookup: CDR1 MDHEN, CDR2 SYDVKM. As handled by the study authors: Counts of nucleated cells, estimated from reference gene primer amplification, were obtained. The repertoire was sequenced with immunoSEQ multiplex PCR; TCRdb's copy has only in-frame clones and lacks some. Clonal size and the V and J genes are those of that table, whereas D and trimming came from the DNA. The table lists about 98,000 clones, approximately 81% of them singletons. The sequence came from a woman older than 75 with acute or convalescent COVID-19. The V call is TRBV28, the J call TRBJ2-7; the match to TRBD2 covers 10 bases. Sequencing used peripheral blood. CDR3 protein: CATAGTSAPYEQYF. CDR3 nucleotide sequence: TGTGCCACCGCCGGGACTAGCGCGCCCTACGAGCAGTACTTC.